These 6 T cell receptor beta chains were all obtained from the same sample, sequenced in a study of spatial heterogeneity in lung cancer. The study's findings and limits: For expanded intratumoral alpha and beta TCRs, counts tracked tumor mutation counts.

Stated time point: sample taken at primary tumor resection. A single record per CDR3 protein comes from TCRdb applying MiXCR to the 5' RACE reads. The sample contains under 9,500 distinct CDR3 sequences, under 8.5% of which appear only once. These receptors' targets are unknown. The specimen was lung tumor tissue, collected at surgery. The receptors stem from a male donor with early-stage non-small cell lung cancer.

This clonotype was seen many times. The size of this beta chain means little, since it is a stray read in a library made for alpha chains. The chain has TRBV2 and TRBJ2-5; 9 positions match TRBD1. This CDR3 contains 15 residues. Germline CDR1 is SNHLY and CDR2 is FYNNEI. The V and J ends lost 4 bases and 4 bases, in that order; junction bases with no gene match: 7. The CDR3: CASSALTGGAETQYF. CDR3 sequence (DNA): TGTGCCAGCAGTGCGTTGACAGGGGGGGCAGAGACCCAGTACTTC. Variable domain in full (rest from reference TRBV2 and TRBJ2-5): EPEVTQTPSHQVTQMGQEVILRCVPISNHLYFYWYRQILGQKVEFLVSFYNNEISEKSEIFDDQFSVERPDGSNFTLKIRSTKLEDSAMYFCASSALTGGAETQYFGPGTRLLVL.

This clonotype is termed medium-sized. The size of this beta chain means little, since it is a stray read in a library made for alpha chains. V is TRBV29-1 and J is TRBJ1-1; D call uncertain. The V gene lost 5 bases and the J gene lost 1 base, with 8 bases spanning the gap. Germline CDR1 reads SQVTM; CDR2 reads ANQGSEA. This CDR3 is 12 amino acids long. CDR3 residues: CSVSTGNTEAFF. Written as DNA, the CDR3 is TGCAGCGTTTCCACGGGGAACACTGAAGCTTTCTTT.

By frequency in the sample, this clonotype is medium-sized (0.01 to 0.1%). Found in a library prepared for alpha chains, this beta chain is an off-target read, and its abundance has little meaning. The V call is TRBV15, the J call TRBJ2-3; 12 positions agree with TRBD2. This CDR3 comprises 17 residues. The V segment lost 1 base and the J segment 1 base; nucleotides outside the gene matches: 3. The germline V gene has CDR1 LNHNV and CDR2 YYDKDF (reference sequence). CDR3 residues: CATSRGLAGVGTDTQYF. CDR3 sequence (DNA): TGTGCCACCAGCAGAGGACTAGCGGGAGTTGGCACAGATACGCAGTATTTT. Based on the CDR3 plus reference TRBV15 and TRBJ2-3, the full variable domain is DAMVIQNPRYQVTQFGKPVTLSCSQTLNHNVMYWYQQKSSQAPKLLFHYYDKDFNNEADTPDNFQSRRPNTSFCFLDIRSPGLGDTAMYLCATSRGLAGVGTDTQYFGPGTRLTVL.

This clonotype appeared many times. This beta chain came through as a stray read in a library set up for alpha chains, and its size says little. This rearrangement joins TRBV18 to TRBJ2-3; TRBD1 agrees at 9 bases. Germline CDR1 KGHSH, CDR2 LQKENI. The CDR3 contains 15 residues. Trimming removed 3 bases from V and 6 bases from J; junction bases left unmatched: 7. Here the CDR3 reads CASSPPGQGKDTQYF. As DNA, the CDR3 is TGTGCCAGCTCACCCCCGGGACAGGGAAAGGATACGCAGTATTTT.

About this clonotype: Because the library targeted alpha chains, this beta chain is an off-target read whose size means little. The chain links TRBV7-1 to TRBJ2-5; D may be TRBD1 or TRBD2 (5 bases each). TRBV7-1 is classed as an ORF, of uncertain function. The CDR3 consists of 13 residues. The V and J ends lost 3 bases and 4 bases respectively, with 9 bases between them. The CDR3 spells CASSSWGRETQYF. CDR3 in DNA: TGTGCCAGCAGCTCCTGGGGGAGAGAGACCCAGTACTTC.

This clonotype was observed a few times. This beta chain is a stray read from a library made for alpha chains; its abundance is not meaningful. CDR3 protein: CASSFGIEETQYF. For the CDR3, the DNA is TGTGCCAGCAGCTTCGGGATCGAAGAGACCCAGTACTTC. The rearrangement links TRBV5-6 to TRBJ2-5; possible D gene TRBD2, 5 bases. This CDR3 has 13 residues. The germline CDR1 and CDR2 sequences are SGHDT and YYEEEE. V lost 2 bases and J 3 bases, leaving 8 bases between the germline ends.